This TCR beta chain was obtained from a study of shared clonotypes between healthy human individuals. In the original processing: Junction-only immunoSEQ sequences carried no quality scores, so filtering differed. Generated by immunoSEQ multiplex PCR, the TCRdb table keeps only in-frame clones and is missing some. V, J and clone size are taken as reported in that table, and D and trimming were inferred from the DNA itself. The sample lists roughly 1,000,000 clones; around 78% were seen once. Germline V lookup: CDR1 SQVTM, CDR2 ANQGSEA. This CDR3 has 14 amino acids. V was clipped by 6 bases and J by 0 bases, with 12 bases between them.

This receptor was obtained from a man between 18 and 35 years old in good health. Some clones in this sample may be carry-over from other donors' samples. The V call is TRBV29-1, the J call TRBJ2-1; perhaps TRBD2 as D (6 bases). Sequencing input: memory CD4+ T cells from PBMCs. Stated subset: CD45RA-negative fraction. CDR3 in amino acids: CSVTGSGSYNEQFF. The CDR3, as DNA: TGCAGCGTGACCGGGAGTGGCTCCTACAATGAGCAGTTCTTC.